The following is a T cell receptor beta chain sequence with its context. As originally analysed: The assay estimated nucleated cells by amplifying reference gene primers. The assay was immunoSEQ multiplex PCR, and TCRdb's table has in-frame clones only and misses some. The D gene and trimming were derived from the DNA, and the V and J assignments and clone size from that table. This sample has approximately 72,000 clones, with approximately 85% found just once. The record originates from a study of blood T cell repertoires in COVID-19. At the level of the study: T cells, B-cell-depleted T cells, or PBMCs provided the cDNA or gDNA that served as material.

The length of the CDR3 is 13 residues. Trimming removed 2 bases from V and 7 bases from J, with 8 bases in between. Germline CDR1 is SEHNR and CDR2 is FQNEAQ (reference sequence). Sequencing was done on a sample of peripheral blood. This clonotype originated in a man between 45 and 60 years old with acute or convalescent COVID-19. The chain combines TRBV7-9 with TRBJ1-4; D is possibly TRBD1 (5 bases). Here the CDR3 reads CASSLLGGEKLFF. DNA for the CDR3: TGTGCCAGCAGCTTATTGGGGGGTGAAAAACTGTTTTTT.